The 17 T cell receptor beta chains in this list originate from one sample, sequenced in a study of radiation and T cells in renal cell carcinoma. The time point denotes: baseline pretreatment blood. Treatment indicated: 15 Gy SBRT to primary tumor, nephrectomy 4 weeks later. Using immunoSEQ multiplex PCR, the repertoire was profiled, and TCRdb retains in-frame clones only, with some absent. Of more than 75,000 clones detected, 82% appear once; the ten largest clones hold less than 7%. The sample in question was blood, obtained from a patient whose treatment included radiotherapy and nephrectomy. These receptors were obtained from a man between 60 and 75 years old with renal cell carcinoma.

The chain recombines TRBV5-1 with TRBJ2-2; the D call may be TRBD1 or TRBD2 (5 bases each). The CDR3 contains 15 residues. CDR1 is SGHRS and CDR2 is YFSETQ in the germline V gene. Deletions cut 5 bases from V and 4 bases from J, with 15 bases between. In DNA, the CDR3 is TGCGCCAGCAGGTCGACTTCCGGGACCACCGGGGAGCTGTTTTTT. It codes for CASRSTSGTTGELFF.

This clone was seen more than once but under ten times. This chain connects TRBV30 to TRBJ1-5; D possibly corresponds to TRBD1 (6 bases). Between the trimmed V and J ends, which lost 1 base and 6 bases, there was a span of 16 bases. Per the germline V gene, CDR1 is GTSNPN and CDR2 is SVGIG (reference sequence). CDR3 length equals 15 residues. The DNA for the CDR3 is TGTGCCTGGAGTGCAGGCCACAGGGTAGGTCAGCCCCAGCATTTT. Residues: CAWSAGHRVGQPQHF.

The chain links TRBV27 to TRBJ2-7; 11 nucleotides line up with TRBD2. The CDR3 is 15 residues long. Germline-derived CDR1 and CDR2 are MNHEY and SMNVEV (reference sequence). V lost 6 bases and J lost 3; bases outside the gene matches: 7. CDR3 nucleotides: TGTGCCAGCAGGAGTTTGGGACTAGCGGACTACGAGCAGTACTTC. Translated: CASRSLGLADYEQYF.

This clone appeared a few times. The chain uses TRBV28 and TRBJ2-5, with TRBD1 matching 9 bases. Germline loops: CDR1 MDHEN, CDR2 SYDVKM. With V trimmed by 6 bases and J by 5 bases, 16 bases remained unmatched. The length of the CDR3 is 17 residues. The CDR3 is CASRRTGADRYDETQYF. CDR3 nucleotide sequence: TGTGCCAGCAGGCGGACAGGGGCCGACCGGTATGATGAGACCCAGTACTTC.

This sequence joins TRBV7-2 and TRBJ2-7, with TRBD2 as a possible D gene (6 bases). The germline V and J ends were trimmed by 4 bases and 7 bases, with 23 bases remaining between them. The CDR3 totals 16 residues. Germline V lookup: CDR1 SGHTA, CDR2 FQGNSA. In nucleotides, the CDR3 is TGTGCCAGCAGCTCACCGACCATAGCGGCCCTTGGGGAGCAGTACTTC. Its protein is CASSSPTIAALGEQYF.

This rearrangement joins TRBV11-3 to TRBJ2-3; 7 bases map to TRBD1. V lost 5 bases and J lost 8; bases outside the gene matches: 10. This CDR3 is 14 amino acids long. Germline V gene lookup returns CDR1 SGHNT and CDR2 YENEEA. CDR3 DNA sequence: TGTGCCAGCAGCCCCCGCCAGGGGGAAGGTACGCAGTATTTT. Translation gives CASSPRQGEGTQYF.

To note about this clone: At one of its ends the junction is not consistent with the germline gene, which may arise from a read error. The chain joins TRBV6-6 to TRBJ2-7; TRBD2 might be the D (5 bases). The CDR3 covers 9 residues. Germline-derived CDR1 and CDR2 are MNHNY and SVGAGI (reference sequence). The CDR3 DNA is TGTGCCAGCAATGCGGTCGGGGACTTC. Translated: CASNAVGDF.

This sequence joins TRBV27 and TRBJ1-5, with no clear D. The CDR3 spans 13 residues. Germline V CDR1 and CDR2: MNHEY, SMNVEV (reference sequence). The germline V and J ends were trimmed by 2 bases and 3 bases, with 5 bases remaining between them. CDR3 protein: CASSLRDNQPQHF. The DNA for the CDR3 is TGTGCCAGCAGTTTAAGGGACAATCAGCCCCAGCATTTT.

The rearrangement links TRBV7-6 to TRBJ2-1, with a tentative D call TRBD1 (5 bases). CDR1 is SGHVS, CDR2 FNYEAQ, per germline. The CDR3 runs 16 residues. Trimming took 1 base from V and 5 from J, leaving 15 bases between them. In nucleotides, the CDR3 is TGTGCCAGCAGCTTAGACTGGGGCGGCAATAACAATGAGCAGTTCTTC. Amino acid sequence: CASSLDWGGNNNEQFF.

This chain uses TRBV4-3 with TRBJ1-3; 9 bases line up with TRBD1. The V gene's germline CDR1 is LGHNA and CDR2 YSLEER. V shed 4 bases, J shed 4 bases, and the junction held 5 bases outside the gene matches. This CDR3 has 15 amino acids. This CDR3 reads CASSRRGTGGNTIYF. Here the CDR3 DNA reads TGCGCCAGCAGCCGAAGGGGGACAGGGGGAAACACCATATATTTT.

This chain joins TRBV19 and TRBJ1-5; the match to TRBD1 covers 8 bases. CDR3 length: 16 residues. Germline CDR1 reads LNHDA; CDR2 reads SQIVND (reference sequence). Trimming removed 5 bases from V and 4 bases from J; junction bases left unmatched: 10. The CDR3 sequence is CASSLSTGGKNQPQHF. The CDR3 nucleotides are TGTGCCAGTAGTCTAAGTACAGGGGGAAAAAATCAGCCCCAGCATTTT.

This chain links TRBV6-5 with TRBJ2-2; the D gene is possibly TRBD1 (5 bases). CDR1 is MNHEY, CDR2 SVGAGI, per germline. This CDR3 region has 15 residues. V lost 5 bases and J 2 bases, leaving 12 bases between the germline ends. The CDR3 loop is CASSKQDSNTGELFF. CDR3 nucleotides: TGTGCCAGCAGTAAACAAGACAGCAACACCGGGGAGCTGTTTTTT.

This clone was recorded once. The chain uses TRBV27 and TRBJ2-3, with D unclear. The V and J ends lost 3 bases and 2 bases respectively, with 6 bases between them. The CDR3 has 13 residues. Germline assignment: CDR1 MNHEY and CDR2 SMNVEV (reference sequence). CDR3 protein: CASSFRSTDTQYF. The CDR3 DNA is TGTGCCAGCAGTTTTAGATCCACAGATACGCAGTATTTT.

The gene calls are TRBV27 and TRBJ2-1, with D uncertain. Deletions cut 7 bases from V and 3 bases from J, with 7 bases between. CDR1 is MNHEY, CDR2 SMNVEV, per germline (reference sequence). The CDR3 is 12 residues long. The CDR3: CASKEGYNEQFF. The DNA for the CDR3 is TGTGCCAGCAAAGAAGGCTACAATGAGCAGTTCTTC.

The chain has TRBV6-5 and TRBJ1-3; D is possibly TRBD1 (6 bases). Germline V gene lookup returns CDR1 MNHEY and CDR2 SVGAGI. V lost 2 bases and J lost 4, with 15 bases in between. The CDR3 is made up of 16 amino acids. The CDR3 DNA reads as TGTGCCAGCAGTTACGGTCGGGGGCTAGGGGGAAACACCATATATTTT. Residues: CASSYGRGLGGNTIYF.

There are many counts of this clone. The chain has TRBV27 and TRBJ1-2; D is unclear. Germline V gene lookup returns CDR1 MNHEY and CDR2 SMNVEV (reference sequence). V dropped 0 bases and J dropped 2 bases, with 4 bases sitting between them. The CDR3 spans 13 residues. CDR3 amino acids: CASSLSGNYGYTF. CDR3 nucleotide sequence: TGTGCCAGCAGTTTATCGGGGAACTATGGCTACACCTTC.

The chain carries TRBV19 and TRBJ2-7; perhaps TRBD1 as D (6 bases). Trimming pared 8 bases from V and 5 bases from J, leaving 10 bases between. This CDR3 comprises 11 residues. From germline, CDR1 is LNHDA and CDR2 SQIVND (reference sequence). This CDR3 is CASRQGNEQYF. DNA for the CDR3: TGTGCCAGTCGTCAGGGGAACGAGCAGTACTTC.